This T cell receptor (beta chain) comes out of a study of T cells in Graves' hyperthyroidism and ophthalmopathy. Amplified TCR beta CDR3 regions came from RNA transcripts. In the first-round RT-PCR of the TCR CDR3, the HTBI primer set was used. TCRdb fed the multiplex PCR reads into MiXCR, producing one record per CDR3 protein. Of about 560,000 distinct CDR3 sequences in the sample, just over 45% are singletons; the top ten hold approximately 8.2%. Study outcomes and limitations: Most thyroid-expanded clonotypes above 0.001 were also found in blood.

CDR1 is SGDLS and CDR2 is YYNGEE in the germline V gene. The CDR3 runs to 15 residues. The J segment lost 5 bases and the V segment lost 3 bases, leaving 6 bases of the junction unmatched. A note on this clonotype: Its antigen remains unknown.

This TCR came from a woman aged 18-29 years with Graves' hyperthyroidism. The sequenced sample consisted of peripheral blood or thyroid tissue (not recorded which). This chain links TRBV9 with TRBJ2-5, with 11 nucleotides matching TRBD2. The CDR3 region is CASSARLAGTETQYF. The CDR3 nucleotides read TGTGCCAGCAGCGCCCGACTAGCGGGAACGGAGACCCAGTACTTC.